The 3 T cell receptor beta chains below were found in one sample sequenced in a study of identical twins. TCRdb reprocessed the 5' RACE reads with MiXCR, giving one entry per CDR3 protein. The repertoire consists of more than 200,000 distinct CDR3 sequences, with roughly a tenth occurring once and the leading ten covering just over 5%. Sequences were obtained from memory (CD45RO+) T cells sorted from blood. Every receptor here comes from a young woman in good health.

The chain carries TRBV7-6 and TRBJ2-7; no clear D. The ends were cut back, 1 base at V and 3 bases at J, with 10 bases in the middle. CDR3 length equals 14 residues. Per germline, CDR1 SGHVS and CDR2 FNYEAQ. CDR3 DNA sequence: TGTGCCAGCAGCTTAGAGGCCGAAAACTACGAGCAGTACTTC. It translates to CASSLEAENYEQYF.

This clonotype was counted between two and nine times. V gene TRBV12-3 or TRBV12-4 combines with J gene TRBJ2-1; D remains ambiguous. This CDR3 spans 12 amino acids. Trimming shortened V by 3 bases and J by 5 bases, and 5 bases separated the two germline ends. Here the CDR3 reads CASSLVDNEQFF. CDR3 bases: TGTGCCAGCAGTTTGGTCGACAATGAGCAGTTCTTC.

There are many counts of this clonotype. The genes are TRBV18 and TRBJ2-7; D call uncertain. This CDR3 is 13 amino acids long. Germline V gene lookup returns CDR1 KGHSH and CDR2 LQKENI. With 2 bases removed from V and 5 bases from J, the gap between germline ends came to 10 bases. The CDR3 protein is CASSPTATDEQYF. CDR3 nucleotides: TGTGCCAGCTCACCAACAGCTACAGACGAGCAGTACTTC. The full variable domain, completed using reference TRBV18 and TRBJ2-7, is NAGVMQNPRHLVRRRGQEARLRCSPMKGHSHVYWYRQLPEEGLKFMVYLQKENIIDESGMPKERFSAEFPKEGPSILRIQQVVRGDSAAYFCASSPTATDEQYFGPGTRLTVT.